The rows below give T cell receptor beta chains drawn from one sample of a study of cytomegalovirus exposure and HLA in healthy donors. The protocol was immunoSEQ multiplex PCR, while the TCRdb copy is restricted to in-frame clones and leaves out a portion. Of 100,000 to 150,000 clones listed, about three quarters are singletons. Sequencing used PBMCs. Every receptor here comes from a human donor in good health. The CDR3 runs from the conserved cysteine through the conserved F or W. The order of the fields is J gene, clone size, V gene, D gene, CDR3 DNA, CDR3 protein. D genes are given only for firm matches. A clone size is listed for some rows: how often the clone was seen (once, few, many), or a class if it is expanded.

TRBJ2-5,.,TRBV5-1,.,TGCGCCAGCAGCTTGACAGGGACAAGATCCCCAAGGGAGACCCAGTACTTC,CASSLTGTRSPRETQYF
TRBJ1-4,few,TRBV5-1,.,TGCGCCAGCAGCTTGGGTCGGGATGCGATGAAACAACTGTTTTTT,CASSLGRDAMKQLFF
TRBJ1-4,.,TRBV6-5,.,TGTGCCAGCAGGCCAGGGTTTTCTAATGAAAAACTGTTTTTT,CASRPGFSNEKLFF
TRBJ2-3,.,TRBV15,.,TGTGCCACCTCAGGACAGGAGGGTGGCACAGATACGCAGTATTTT,CATSGQEGGTDTQYF
TRBJ1-2,.,TRBV6-5,TRBD1,TGTGCCACTGAGGACAGGGCCCACTATGGCTACACCTTC,CATEDRAHYGYTF
TRBJ1-1,.,TRBV29-1,.,TGCAGCGTTAAAGTGGGGCGGTTGAACACTGAAGCTTTCTTT,CSVKVGRLNTEAFF
TRBJ2-7,.,TRBV11-1,TRBD1,TGTGCCAGCAGCTCAACAGGGACAGGGTCCTACGAGCAGTACTTC,CASSSTGTGSYEQYF
TRBJ1-4,.,TRBV27,TRBD1,TGTGCCAGCAGTCCCGGGACAGACACCGTCTCTAATGAAAAACTGTTTTTT,CASSPGTDTVSNEKLFF
TRBJ2-5,.,TRBV27,TRBD1,TGTGCCAGCAGTTCGCGGACAGGGGTAAAAGAGACCCAGTACTTC,CASSSRTGVKETQYF
TRBJ1-3,.,TRBV4-1,.,TGCGCCAGCAGCCAAGGGAGGGGACTGGTGCGATCTGGAAACACCATATATTTT,CASSQGRGLVRSGNTIYF
TRBJ2-5,.,TRBV6-5,TRBD1,TGTGCCAGCAGTTTTTGGACAGGGAATTTGGAGACCCAGTACTTC,CASSFWTGNLETQYF
TRBJ2-3,.,TRBV5-6,.,TGTGCCAGCAGCTTGGGGAGCCCCAAATGGGATACGCAGTATTTT,CASSLGSPKWDTQYF
TRBJ2-2,.,TRBV6-1,.,TGTGCCAGCAGTGCCACGAACACCGGGGAGCTGTTTTTT,CASSATNTGELFF
TRBJ1-2,once,TRBV19,.,TGTGCCAGTAGTTCCACATGGTATGGCTACACCTTC,CASSSTWYGYTF
TRBJ2-2,.,TRBV7-3,.,TGTGCCAGCAGCTTAATCGGCGGTACCGGGGAGCTGTTTTTT,CASSLIGGTGELFF
TRBJ2-1,.,TRBV27,.,TGTGCCAGCAGTTTAATCGGCCCCAGGGACAATGAGCAGTTCTTC,CASSLIGPRDNEQFF
TRBJ2-6,.,TRBV2,.,TGTGCCAGCAGAAATGAACAGGGTTCCGGGGCCAACGTCCTGACTTTC,CASRNEQGSGANVLTF
TRBJ2-7,.,TRBV12-5,TRBD1,TGTGCTAGTGGTTTGGAGAACAGGGGTTACGAGCAGTACTTC,CASGLENRGYEQYF
TRBJ1-5,.,TRBV15,.,TGTGCCACAACCCAGGGAATAGGTCAGCCCCAGCATTTT,CATTQGIGQPQHF
TRBJ2-5,.,TRBV9,TRBD1,TGTGCCAGCAGCGCCGTAGGACAGGGGAAAGAGACCCAGTACTTC,CASSAVGQGKETQYF
TRBJ1-5,few,TRBV5-1,.,TGCGCCAGCAGCTTGTCCCCAGGCTCAGGTCAGCCCCAGCATTTT,CASSLSPGSGQPQHF
TRBJ1-2,.,TRBV27,TRBD1,TGTGCCAGCAGGAAAGCACAGGGGGTACTCTTCTATGGCTACACCTTC,CASRKAQGVLFYGYTF
TRBJ1-1,.,TRBV18,.,TGTGCCAGCTCACCGTCAAGCAGGGAGAACACTGAAGCTTTCTTT,CASSPSSRENTEAFF
TRBJ2-3,.,TRBV15,.,TGTGCCACCAGCACTAATAGGGTGCCTAGCGACGGCACGCAGTATTTT,CATSTNRVPSDGTQYF
TRBJ2-3,.,TRBV5-1,TRBD1,TGCGCCAGCAGCAAGCGACCGGGACAGGGCGCAGATACGCAGTATTTT,CASSKRPGQGADTQYF
TRBJ1-2,.,TRBV9,.,TGTGCCAGCAGCGTTTTCCTCGGCGGGAAAGTCGGCTACACCTTC,CASSVFLGGKVGYTF